The 26 T cell receptor beta chains below come from one sample, sequenced in a study of control samples from healthy donors and cancer patients. Assay: immunoSEQ multiplex PCR; the TCRdb copy retains only in-frame clones and omits some. The sample includes about 120,000 clones, around 92% of them seen just once. The sample consisted of PBMCs. These TCRs come from a man aged 80 or over with head and neck cancer.

This sequence joins TRBV18 and TRBJ1-1, with 8 positions matching TRBD1. Germline V CDR1 and CDR2: KGHSH, LQKENI. The CDR3 length is 15 residues. V was clipped by 7 bases and J by 3 bases; unmatched bases: 10. The DNA for the CDR3 is TGTGCCAGCTTTATCAGGGGGCAGGCGGACACTGAAGCTTTCTTT. Translated: CASFIRGQADTEAFF.

In its sample, this clone was seen once. V gene TRBV7-2 combines with J gene TRBJ1-3, with D hard to call. This CDR3 region has 15 residues. Trimming removed 1 base at V and 5 bases at J, with 12 bases between. Germline lookup yields CDR1 SGHTA and CDR2 FQGNSA. CDR3 sequence: CASSLGVSLRNTIYF. In DNA, the CDR3 is TGTGCCAGCAGCTTAGGTGTGTCCCTCAGAAACACCATATATTTT.

This chain connects TRBV30 to TRBJ2-6; D might be TRBD2 (5 bases). CDR1 and CDR2 from the germline V gene are GTSNPN and SVGIG (reference sequence). Trimming removed 5 bases from V and 12 bases from J, with 17 bases in between. The CDR3 is made up of 13 amino acids. The CDR3 loop is CAWARTALTVLTF. The CDR3 DNA follows: TGTGCCTGGGCCCGGACTGCTTTAACCGTCCTGACTTTC.

The chain is built from TRBV23-1 and TRBJ2-1; D remains ambiguous. TRBV23-1 is given ORF status, its function remaining uncertain. The CDR3 length is 12 residues. Trimming removed 2 bases from V and 6 bases from J, with 5 bases in between. CDR3 nucleotides: TGCGCCAGCAGTCAACCTAGCAATGAGCAGTTCTTC. Protein sequence: CASSQPSNEQFF.

V and J are TRBV5-1 and TRBJ2-2, with 7 bases that match TRBD1. With 0 bases clipped from V and 4 bases from J, the junction kept 6 bases outside the gene matches. Germline lookup yields CDR1 SGHRS and CDR2 YFSETQ. The CDR3 totals 16 residues. The CDR3 loop is CASSLGRAGGTGELFF. Here the CDR3 DNA reads TGCGCCAGCAGCTTGGGTCGGGCAGGGGGCACCGGGGAGCTGTTTTTT.

The CDR3 DNA is TGTGCCAGCAGCTCTCGCAGGGGGCGCGGAGATGGCTACACCTTC. Amino acids: CASSSRRGRGDGYTF. This chain uses TRBV7-8 with TRBJ1-2; 8 bases are shared with TRBD1. Germline V gene sequence: CDR1 SGHVS, CDR2 FQNEAQ. The ends lost 4 bases at V and 6 bases at J; junction bases unmatched: 10. This CDR3 is 15 amino acids long.

The rearrangement joins TRBV4-1 to TRBJ2-1, with 8 bases lining up with TRBD2. Germline lookup yields CDR1 MGHRA and CDR2 YSYEKL. V gave up 1 base and J gave up 9 bases; unmatched junction bases: 11. The length of the CDR3 is 16 residues. The CDR3 spells CASSQVPSGGQGEQFF. CDR3 nucleotide sequence: TGCGCCAGCAGCCAAGTCCCTTCGGGGGGGCAGGGTGAGCAGTTCTTC.

Only a few counts were recorded for this clone. The chain couples TRBV27 to TRBJ1-1; weak D call: TRBD1 (5 bases). The CDR3 extends over 13 amino acids. V dropped 2 bases and J dropped 4 bases, with 8 bases sitting between them. Germline CDR1 reads MNHEY; CDR2 reads SMNVEV (reference sequence). The CDR3 bases are TGTGCCAGCAGTTTAAATCAGGGCACTGAAGCTTTCTTT. Amino acid sequence: CASSLNQGTEAFF.

V usage is TRBV2 and J usage is TRBJ2-7; no definite D call. The CDR3 is made up of 14 amino acids. V lost 1 base to trimming and J lost 0 bases, with 7 bases between them. The germline V gene has CDR1 SNHLY and CDR2 FYNNEI. The CDR3 protein is CASSEVRSSYEQYF. The CDR3 nucleotides read TGTGCCAGCAGTGAAGTCAGGAGCTCCTACGAGCAGTACTTC. Full variable domain (remainder filled in from reference TRBV2 and TRBJ2-7): EPEVTQTPSHQVTQMGQEVILRCVPISNHLYFYWYRQILGQKVEFLVSFYNNEISEKSEIFDDQFSVERPDGSNFTLKIRSTKLEDSAMYFCASSEVRSSYEQYFGPGTRLTVT.

The CDR3: CASSATRNTQYF. CDR3 nucleotides: TGTGCCAGCAGCGCCACTAGAAATACGCAGTATTTT. V is TRBV7-2 and J is TRBJ2-3; D is perhaps TRBD2 (5 bases). From germline, CDR1 is SGHTA and CDR2 FQGNSA. This CDR3 is built from 12 residues. V lost 5 bases and J 7 bases, leaving 10 bases between the germline ends. Based on the CDR3 plus reference TRBV7-2 and TRBJ2-3, the full variable domain is GAGVSQSPSNKVTEKGKDVELRCDPISGHTALYWYRQSLGQGLEFLIYFQGNSAPDKSGLPSDRFSAERTGGSVSTLTIQRTQQEDSAVYLCASSATRNTQYFGPGTRLTVL.

The CDR3 loop is CASSTSLDGALNYGYTF. The CDR3 bases are TGTGCCAGCAGTACTTCCCTAGATGGGGCCTTGAACTATGGCTACACCTTC. The rearrangement joins TRBV6-4 to TRBJ1-2, with a possible D match to TRBD1 (5 bases). The ends were cut back, 5 bases at V and 2 bases at J, with 21 bases in the middle. The CDR3 has 17 residues. Germline V lookup: CDR1 MRHNA, CDR2 SNTAGT.

The V gene is TRBV24-1, the J gene TRBJ2-7; D uncertain. The ends were cut back, 1 base at V and 7 bases at J, with 10 bases in the middle. Germline V gene lookup returns CDR1 KGHDR and CDR2 SFDVKD. The CDR3 covers 13 residues. For the CDR3, the DNA is TGTGCCACCAGTGATTTAAAGGGTCGAGAGCAGTACTTC. Its translation is CATSDLKGREQYF.

V gene TRBV5-4 combines with J gene TRBJ2-7, with 7 positions matching TRBD1. Trimming took 2 bases from V and 4 from J; bases not matched to a gene: 3. CDR1 is SGHNT and CDR2 is YYREEE in the germline V gene (reference sequence). The CDR3 loop spans 13 amino acids. CDR3 DNA: TGTGCCAGCAGCTTAGCACAGGGGTACGAGCAGTACTTC. Amino acids: CASSLAQGYEQYF.

The chain recombines TRBV5-1 with TRBJ1-5; no clear D gene. The CDR3 extends over 15 amino acids. With 0 bases removed from V and 0 bases from J, the gap between germline ends came to 7 bases. CDR1 and CDR2 from the germline V gene are SGHRS and YFSETQ. CDR3 in DNA: TGCGCCAGCAGCTTGGACGGCTATAGCAATCAGCCCCAGCATTTT. It yields the protein CASSLDGYSNQPQHF. The variable domain in full, with the rest retrieved from reference TRBV5-1 and TRBJ1-5, is KAGVTQTPRYLIKTRGQQVTLSCSPISGHRSVSWYQQTPGQGLQFLFEYFSETQRNKGNFPGRFSGRQFSNSRSEMNVSTLELGDSALYLCASSLDGYSNQPQHFGDGTRLSIL.

The chain carries TRBV29-1 and TRBJ2-6; D is unclear. V shed 4 bases and J shed 2 bases, with 6 bases lying between them. Germline values: CDR1 SQVTM, CDR2 ANQGSEA. The CDR3 covers 13 residues. CDR3 residues: CSVVLPGANVLTF. CDR3 nucleotide sequence: TGCAGCGTTGTTCTTCCTGGGGCCAACGTCCTGACTTTC.

The genes are TRBV4-3 and TRBJ2-7; 10 bases fit TRBD2. Germline V lookup: CDR1 LGHNA, CDR2 YSLEER. V was clipped by 2 bases and J by 0 bases; unmatched bases: 10. This CDR3 is built from 18 residues. The DNA for the CDR3 is TGCGCCAGCAGCCAACAAAGAGGGGCTAGCGGGAGCTCCTACGAGCAGTACTTC. It yields the protein CASSQQRGASGSSYEQYF.

This clone was counted a few times. The J gene is TRBJ1-4, the V gene TRBV5-1; 8 positions match TRBD1. Germline V gene sequence: CDR1 SGHRS, CDR2 YFSETQ. CDR3 size: 13 residues. The ends lost 4 bases at V and 12 bases at J; junction bases unmatched: 8. In nucleotides, the CDR3 is TGCGCCAGCAGCCAGGACAGGGCCTTCGAACTGTTTTTT. Protein: CASSQDRAFELFF.

The V gene is TRBV18, the J gene TRBJ1-5; a possible D gene is TRBD1 (5 bases). V was cut by 0 bases and J by 1 base, with 10 bases left in between. CDR1 and CDR2 from the germline V gene are KGHSH and LQKENI. The CDR3 runs to 16 residues. The CDR3, as DNA: TGTGCCAGCTCACCACCGGGGGGTGGAAGCAATCAGCCCCAGCATTTT. It is translated as CASSPPGGGSNQPQHF.

This chain connects TRBV7-2 to TRBJ2-1; D is perhaps TRBD1 or TRBD2 (5 bases each). V was cut by 3 bases and J by 9 bases, with 15 bases left in between. The CDR3 length is 14 residues. CDR1 and CDR2 from the germline V gene are SGHTA and FQGNSA. CDR3 sequence reads: CASSFGGARREQFF. CDR3 sequence (DNA): TGTGCCAGCAGCTTTGGGGGAGCGAGGCGTGAGCAGTTCTTC.

The chain couples TRBV2 to TRBJ1-5; D perhaps matches TRBD1 (6 bases). CDR1 is SNHLY, CDR2 FYNNEI, per germline. Trimming pared 5 bases from V and 5 bases from J, leaving 10 bases between. The CDR3 covers 13 residues. CDR3 DNA: TGTGCCAGCAGTAAGGGGGAGGATCAGCCCCAGCATTTT. This translates into CASSKGEDQPQHF.

The chain has TRBV3-1 (or the pseudogene TRBV3-2) and TRBJ1-2; D not certain. The V gene's germline CDR1 is LGHDT and CDR2 YNNKEL (reference sequence). CDR3 size: 12 residues. V lost 1 base and J 8 bases, leaving 8 bases between the germline ends. The CDR3 DNA sequence: TGTGCCAGCAGCCAAGGGGAGTTAGGCTACACCTTC. Its translation: CASSQGELGYTF.

The genes are TRBV19 and TRBJ2-7, with unresolved D. Germline lookup yields CDR1 LNHDA and CDR2 SQIVND (reference sequence). Trimming stripped 2 bases from V and 0 bases from J, with 8 bases between. The CDR3 length is 14 residues. In nucleotides, the CDR3 is TGTGCCAGTAGTATACGGCAGGCCTCCTACGAGCAGTACTTC. It translates to CASSIRQASYEQYF.

The chain links TRBV7-8 to TRBJ2-7; 7 positions agree with TRBD1. The CDR3 runs to 13 residues. Germline-derived CDR1 and CDR2 are SGHVS and FQNEAQ. V gave up 5 bases and J gave up 3 bases; unmatched junction bases: 4. In nucleotides, the CDR3 is TGTGCCAGCAGCCAAGGACAGGTCTACGAGCAGTACTTC. Translating it yields CASSQGQVYEQYF.

The chain employs TRBV10-3 and TRBJ2-7, with 9 positions matching TRBD2. The CDR3 spans 14 residues. Germline V gene sequence: CDR1 ENHRY, CDR2 SYGVKD. The V segment lost 10 bases and the J segment 2 bases; nucleotides outside the gene matches: 9. The CDR3 nucleotides are TGTGCCACCAGGCGACTAGCGGATACCTACGAGCAGTACTTC. It yields the protein CATRRLADTYEQYF.

This rearrangement joins TRBV6-5 to TRBJ2-7; D gene uncertain. Trimming cost V 6 bases and J 6 bases, with 15 bases left between them. The germline V gene encodes CDR1 MNHEY and CDR2 SVGAGI. CDR3 length: 13 amino acids. The CDR3 reads CASSRPWAAEQYF. CDR3 nucleotides: TGTGCCAGCAGCCGACCCTGGGCCGCCGAGCAGTACTTC.

The chain employs TRBV11-2 and TRBJ1-1; D remains ambiguous. The ends were cut back, 4 bases at V and 0 bases at J, with 6 bases in the middle. Germline V gives CDR1 SGHAT, CDR2 FQNNGV. The CDR3 extends over 13 amino acids. The CDR3 DNA follows: TGTGCCAGCAGCTATTATATGAACACTGAAGCTTTCTTT. This translates into CASSYYMNTEAFF.